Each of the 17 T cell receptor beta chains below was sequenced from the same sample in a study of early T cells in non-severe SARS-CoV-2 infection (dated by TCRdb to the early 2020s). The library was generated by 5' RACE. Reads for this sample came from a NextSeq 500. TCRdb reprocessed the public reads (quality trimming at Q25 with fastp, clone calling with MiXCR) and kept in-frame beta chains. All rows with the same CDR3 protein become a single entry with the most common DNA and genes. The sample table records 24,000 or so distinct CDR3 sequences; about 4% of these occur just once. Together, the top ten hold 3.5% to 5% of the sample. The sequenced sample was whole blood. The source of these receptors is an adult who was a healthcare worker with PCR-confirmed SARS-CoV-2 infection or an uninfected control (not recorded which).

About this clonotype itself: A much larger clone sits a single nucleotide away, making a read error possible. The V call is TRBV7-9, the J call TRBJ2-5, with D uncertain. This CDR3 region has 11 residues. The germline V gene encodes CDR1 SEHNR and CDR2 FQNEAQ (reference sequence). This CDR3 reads CAKRGQESQYF. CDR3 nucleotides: TGTGCCAAGCGCGGCCAAGAGTCCCAGTACTTC.

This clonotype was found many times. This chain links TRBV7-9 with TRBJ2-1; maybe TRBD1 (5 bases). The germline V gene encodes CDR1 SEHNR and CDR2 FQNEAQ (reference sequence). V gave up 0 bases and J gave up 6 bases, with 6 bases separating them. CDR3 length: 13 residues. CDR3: CASSLAGVNEQFF. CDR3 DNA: TGTGCCAGCAGCTTAGCAGGGGTCAATGAGCAGTTCTTC.

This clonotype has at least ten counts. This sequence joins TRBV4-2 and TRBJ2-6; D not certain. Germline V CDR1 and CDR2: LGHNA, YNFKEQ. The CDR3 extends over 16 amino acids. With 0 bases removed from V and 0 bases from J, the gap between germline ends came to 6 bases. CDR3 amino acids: CASSQDGDSGANVLTF. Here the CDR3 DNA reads TGTGCCAGCAGCCAAGATGGCGACTCTGGGGCCAACGTCCTGACTTTC.

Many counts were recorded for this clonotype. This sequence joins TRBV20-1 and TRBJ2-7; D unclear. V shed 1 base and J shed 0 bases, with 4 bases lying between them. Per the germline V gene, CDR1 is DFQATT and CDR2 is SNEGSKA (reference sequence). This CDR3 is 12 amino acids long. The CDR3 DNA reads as TGCAGTGCTAGAGTAAGCTCCTACGAGCAGTACTTC. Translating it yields CSARVSSYEQYF.

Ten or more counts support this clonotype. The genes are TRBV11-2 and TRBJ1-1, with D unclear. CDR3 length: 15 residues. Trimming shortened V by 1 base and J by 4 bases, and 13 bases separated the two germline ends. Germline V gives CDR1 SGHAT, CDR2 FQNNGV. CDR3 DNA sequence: TGTGCCAGCAGCTTAGCCAAGGTATCTATCACTGAAGCTTTCTTT. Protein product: CASSLAKVSITEAFF.

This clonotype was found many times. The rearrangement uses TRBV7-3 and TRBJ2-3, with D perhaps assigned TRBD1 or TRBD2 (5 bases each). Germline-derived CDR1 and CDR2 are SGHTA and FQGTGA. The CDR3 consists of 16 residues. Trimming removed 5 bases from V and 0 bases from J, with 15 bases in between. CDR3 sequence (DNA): TGTGCCAGCAGCCTCCGTGTAGGGGACAGCACAGATACGCAGTATTTT. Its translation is CASSLRVGDSTDTQYF.

CDR3 coding DNA: TGTGCCAGCCAACAAGGGGCAGGGACGAACGAGCAGTACTTC. Translating it yields CASQQGAGTNEQYF. The chain employs TRBV19 and TRBJ2-7, with D perhaps given as TRBD1 or TRBD2 (5 bases each). V lost 9 bases and J 5 bases, leaving 20 bases between the germline ends. Germline-derived CDR1 and CDR2 are LNHDA and SQIVND (reference sequence). The CDR3 contains 14 residues. Looking up the rest from reference TRBV19 and TRBJ2-7 gives the full variable domain: DGGITQSPKYLFRKEGQNVTLSCEQNLNHDAMYWYRQDPGQGLRLIYYSQIVNDFQKGDIAEGYSVSREKKESFPLTVTSAQKNPTAFYLCASQQGAGTNEQYFGPGTRLTVT.

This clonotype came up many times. The CDR3 loop is CSAAGKRNYNEQFF. The CDR3 bases are TGCAGTGCGGCCGGGAAGCGGAATTACAATGAGCAGTTCTTC. This chain uses TRBV20-1 with TRBJ2-1; possibly TRBD2 for D (5 bases). CDR1 is DFQATT, CDR2 SNEGSKA, per germline (reference sequence). With 6 bases removed from V and 4 bases from J, the gap between germline ends came to 16 bases. This CDR3 comprises 14 residues.

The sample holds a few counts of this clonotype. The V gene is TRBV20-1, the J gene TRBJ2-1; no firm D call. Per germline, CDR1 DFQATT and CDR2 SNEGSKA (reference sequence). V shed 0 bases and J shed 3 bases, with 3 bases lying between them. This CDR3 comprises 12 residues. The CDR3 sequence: CSARERYNEQFF. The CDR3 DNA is TGCAGTGCTAGAGAGCGCTACAATGAGCAGTTCTTC.

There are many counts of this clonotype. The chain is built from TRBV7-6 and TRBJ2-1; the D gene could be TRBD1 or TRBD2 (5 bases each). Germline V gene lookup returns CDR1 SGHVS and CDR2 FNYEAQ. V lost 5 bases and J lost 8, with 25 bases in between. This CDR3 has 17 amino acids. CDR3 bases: TGTGCCAGCAGCCAGCATTTCAGGGTCGAGGGTAACGATGAGCAGTTCTTC. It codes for CASSQHFRVEGNDEQFF.

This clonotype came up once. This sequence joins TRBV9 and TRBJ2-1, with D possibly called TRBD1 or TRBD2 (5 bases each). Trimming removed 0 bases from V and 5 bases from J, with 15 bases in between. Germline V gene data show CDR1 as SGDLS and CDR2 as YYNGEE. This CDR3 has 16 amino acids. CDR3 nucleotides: TGTGCCAGCAGCGTAGGGGGCGGAGGACGGCACAATGAGCAGTTCTTC. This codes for CASSVGGGGRHNEQFF.

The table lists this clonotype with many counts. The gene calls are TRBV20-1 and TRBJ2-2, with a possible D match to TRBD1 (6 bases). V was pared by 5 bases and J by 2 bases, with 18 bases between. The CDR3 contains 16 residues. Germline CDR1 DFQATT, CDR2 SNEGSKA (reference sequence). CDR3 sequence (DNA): TGCAGTGCTTCTAGGGGGAGTATCTCCAACACCGGGGAGCTGTTTTTT. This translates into CSASRGSISNTGELFF.

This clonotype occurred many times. The CDR3 here is CASSPQQARNQPQHF. The CDR3 bases are TGTGCCAGCAGCCCCCAACAGGCCCGCAATCAGCCCCAGCATTTT. The chain is built from TRBV6-2 or TRBV6-3 and TRBJ1-5, with D maybe TRBD1 (5 bases). The CDR3 runs to 15 residues. Trimming pared 6 bases from V and 2 bases from J, leaving 14 bases between. Germline V gene lookup returns CDR1 MNHEY and CDR2 SVGEGT.

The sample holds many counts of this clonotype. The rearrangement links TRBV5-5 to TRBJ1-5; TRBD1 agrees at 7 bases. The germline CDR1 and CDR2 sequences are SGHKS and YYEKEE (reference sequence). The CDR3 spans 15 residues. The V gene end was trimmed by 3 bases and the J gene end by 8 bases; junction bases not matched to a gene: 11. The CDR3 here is CASSSDSLRGEPQHF. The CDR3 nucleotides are TGTGCCAGCAGCTCGGACTCCCTCAGGGGGGAGCCCCAGCATTTT.

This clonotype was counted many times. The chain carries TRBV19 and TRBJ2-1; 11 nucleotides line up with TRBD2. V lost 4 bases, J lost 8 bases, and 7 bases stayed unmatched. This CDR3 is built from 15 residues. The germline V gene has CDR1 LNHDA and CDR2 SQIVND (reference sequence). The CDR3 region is CASSTPQLAGDEQFF. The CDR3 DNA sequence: TGTGCCAGTAGTACGCCCCAACTAGCGGGAGATGAGCAGTTCTTC.

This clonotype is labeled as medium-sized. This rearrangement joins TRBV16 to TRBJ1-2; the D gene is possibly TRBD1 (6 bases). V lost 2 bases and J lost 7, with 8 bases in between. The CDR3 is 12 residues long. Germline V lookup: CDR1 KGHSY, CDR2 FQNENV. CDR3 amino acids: CASSQTGSGYTF. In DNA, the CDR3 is TGTGCCAGCAGCCAAACAGGGTCTGGCTACACCTTC.

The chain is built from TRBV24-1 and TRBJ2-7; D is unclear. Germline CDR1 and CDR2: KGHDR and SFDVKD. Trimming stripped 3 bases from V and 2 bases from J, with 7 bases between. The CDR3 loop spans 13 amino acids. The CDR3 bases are TGTGCCACCAGTGATCCTGAGACCTACGAGCAGTACTTC. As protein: CATSDPETYEQYF.